In its sample, the clone carrying this T cell receptor beta chain was seen a few times. This sample is drawn from a study of response to subunit inactivated influenza vaccine. V was pared by 2 bases and J by 0 bases, with 21 bases between. Germline CDR1 SGHRS, CDR2 YFSETQ. The CDR3 consists of 19 residues. TCRdb processed the RT-PCR reads anew with MiXCR; each CDR3 protein has one entry. Of around 570,000 distinct CDR3 sequences detected, 10% to 12% appear once; the ten largest clones hold approximately 10%. These sequences were also reported in another study, on T cells expressing NK-cell markers. According to that study: Production of TCR beta cDNA relied on 5'RACE template switching with UMIs. The eight sequenced donors comprised seven who were HCMV-seropositive and one who was seronegative. The HCMV specificity of the expanded NKG2C+ T cell clones stayed unresolved.

The chain links TRBV5-1 to TRBJ1-3, with TRBD1 as a possible D gene (6 bases). This sequence was found in a man over 45 who received an inactivated influenza vaccine. The sample here was PBMCs from blood, taken on the day of vaccination. In nucleotides, the CDR3 is TGCGCCAGCAGCTTAACAGGGCCCCACCATGAGAGCTCTGGAAACACCATATATTTT. Its translation: CASSLTGPHHESSGNTIYF.